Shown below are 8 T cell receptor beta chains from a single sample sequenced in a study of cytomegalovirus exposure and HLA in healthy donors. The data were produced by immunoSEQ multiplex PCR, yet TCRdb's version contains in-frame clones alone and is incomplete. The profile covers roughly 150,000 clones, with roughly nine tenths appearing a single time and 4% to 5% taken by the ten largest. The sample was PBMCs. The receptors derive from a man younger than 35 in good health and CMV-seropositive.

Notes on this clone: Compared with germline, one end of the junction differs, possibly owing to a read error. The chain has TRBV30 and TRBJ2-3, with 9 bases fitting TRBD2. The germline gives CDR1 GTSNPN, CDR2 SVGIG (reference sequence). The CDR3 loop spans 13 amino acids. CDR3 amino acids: CAFSGTSIDTQYF. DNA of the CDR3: TGTGCCTTCTCCGGGACTAGCATAGATACGCAGTATTTT.

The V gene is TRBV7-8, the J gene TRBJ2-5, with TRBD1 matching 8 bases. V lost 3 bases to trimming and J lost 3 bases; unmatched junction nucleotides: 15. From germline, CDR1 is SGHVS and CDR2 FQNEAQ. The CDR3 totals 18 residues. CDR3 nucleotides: TGTGCCAGCAGCTTTCGGACAGGGAGGACAGTCATTAAAGAGACCCAGTACTTC. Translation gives CASSFRTGRTVIKETQYF.

CDR3 in DNA: TGTGCCAGCAGTTTCCTTGAGACCCAGTACTTC. Amino acid sequence: CASSFLETQYF. V usage is TRBV28 and J usage is TRBJ2-5, with D unclear. From germline, CDR1 is MDHEN and CDR2 SYDVKM. V was clipped by 3 bases and J by 5 bases, with 4 bases between them. CDR3 size: 11 residues.

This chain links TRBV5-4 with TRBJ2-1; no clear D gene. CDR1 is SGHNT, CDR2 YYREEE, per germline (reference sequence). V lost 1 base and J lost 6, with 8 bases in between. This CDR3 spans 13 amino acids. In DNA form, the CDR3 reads TGTGCCAGCAGCTTGAGTCAGATCAATGAGCAGTTCTTC. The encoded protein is CASSLSQINEQFF. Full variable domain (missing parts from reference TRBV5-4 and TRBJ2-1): ETGVTQSPTHLIKTRGQQVTLRCSSQSGHNTVSWYQQALGQGPQFIFQYYREEENGRGNFPPRFSGLQFPNYSSELNVNALELDDSALYLCASSLSQINEQFFGPGTRLTVL.

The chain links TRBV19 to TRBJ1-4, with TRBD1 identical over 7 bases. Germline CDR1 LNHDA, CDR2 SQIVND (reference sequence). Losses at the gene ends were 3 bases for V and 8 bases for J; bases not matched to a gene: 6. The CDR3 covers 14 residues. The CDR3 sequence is CASSITGVEEKLFF. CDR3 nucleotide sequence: TGTGCCAGTAGTATTACAGGGGTCGAGGAAAAACTGTTTTTT.

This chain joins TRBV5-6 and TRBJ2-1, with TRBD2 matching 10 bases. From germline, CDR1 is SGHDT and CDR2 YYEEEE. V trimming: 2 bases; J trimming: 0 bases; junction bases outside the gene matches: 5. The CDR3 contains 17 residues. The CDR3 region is CASSLGSGGSSYNEQFF. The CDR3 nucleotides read TGTGCCAGCAGCTTAGGTAGCGGGGGGAGCTCCTACAATGAGCAGTTCTTC.

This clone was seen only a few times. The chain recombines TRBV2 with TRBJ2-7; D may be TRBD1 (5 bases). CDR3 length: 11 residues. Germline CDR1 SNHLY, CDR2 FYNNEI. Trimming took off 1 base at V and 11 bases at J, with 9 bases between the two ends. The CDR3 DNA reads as TGTGCCAGCAGTGAAGAGGCAGGGAAGTACTTC. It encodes CASSEEAGKYF.

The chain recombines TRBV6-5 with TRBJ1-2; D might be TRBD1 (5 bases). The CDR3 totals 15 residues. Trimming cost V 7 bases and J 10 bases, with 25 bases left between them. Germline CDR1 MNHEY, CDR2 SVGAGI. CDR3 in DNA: TGTGCCAGCACCGACGGGGGACCACCTGGTCTGGACTACACCTTC. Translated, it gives CASTDGGPPGLDYTF.